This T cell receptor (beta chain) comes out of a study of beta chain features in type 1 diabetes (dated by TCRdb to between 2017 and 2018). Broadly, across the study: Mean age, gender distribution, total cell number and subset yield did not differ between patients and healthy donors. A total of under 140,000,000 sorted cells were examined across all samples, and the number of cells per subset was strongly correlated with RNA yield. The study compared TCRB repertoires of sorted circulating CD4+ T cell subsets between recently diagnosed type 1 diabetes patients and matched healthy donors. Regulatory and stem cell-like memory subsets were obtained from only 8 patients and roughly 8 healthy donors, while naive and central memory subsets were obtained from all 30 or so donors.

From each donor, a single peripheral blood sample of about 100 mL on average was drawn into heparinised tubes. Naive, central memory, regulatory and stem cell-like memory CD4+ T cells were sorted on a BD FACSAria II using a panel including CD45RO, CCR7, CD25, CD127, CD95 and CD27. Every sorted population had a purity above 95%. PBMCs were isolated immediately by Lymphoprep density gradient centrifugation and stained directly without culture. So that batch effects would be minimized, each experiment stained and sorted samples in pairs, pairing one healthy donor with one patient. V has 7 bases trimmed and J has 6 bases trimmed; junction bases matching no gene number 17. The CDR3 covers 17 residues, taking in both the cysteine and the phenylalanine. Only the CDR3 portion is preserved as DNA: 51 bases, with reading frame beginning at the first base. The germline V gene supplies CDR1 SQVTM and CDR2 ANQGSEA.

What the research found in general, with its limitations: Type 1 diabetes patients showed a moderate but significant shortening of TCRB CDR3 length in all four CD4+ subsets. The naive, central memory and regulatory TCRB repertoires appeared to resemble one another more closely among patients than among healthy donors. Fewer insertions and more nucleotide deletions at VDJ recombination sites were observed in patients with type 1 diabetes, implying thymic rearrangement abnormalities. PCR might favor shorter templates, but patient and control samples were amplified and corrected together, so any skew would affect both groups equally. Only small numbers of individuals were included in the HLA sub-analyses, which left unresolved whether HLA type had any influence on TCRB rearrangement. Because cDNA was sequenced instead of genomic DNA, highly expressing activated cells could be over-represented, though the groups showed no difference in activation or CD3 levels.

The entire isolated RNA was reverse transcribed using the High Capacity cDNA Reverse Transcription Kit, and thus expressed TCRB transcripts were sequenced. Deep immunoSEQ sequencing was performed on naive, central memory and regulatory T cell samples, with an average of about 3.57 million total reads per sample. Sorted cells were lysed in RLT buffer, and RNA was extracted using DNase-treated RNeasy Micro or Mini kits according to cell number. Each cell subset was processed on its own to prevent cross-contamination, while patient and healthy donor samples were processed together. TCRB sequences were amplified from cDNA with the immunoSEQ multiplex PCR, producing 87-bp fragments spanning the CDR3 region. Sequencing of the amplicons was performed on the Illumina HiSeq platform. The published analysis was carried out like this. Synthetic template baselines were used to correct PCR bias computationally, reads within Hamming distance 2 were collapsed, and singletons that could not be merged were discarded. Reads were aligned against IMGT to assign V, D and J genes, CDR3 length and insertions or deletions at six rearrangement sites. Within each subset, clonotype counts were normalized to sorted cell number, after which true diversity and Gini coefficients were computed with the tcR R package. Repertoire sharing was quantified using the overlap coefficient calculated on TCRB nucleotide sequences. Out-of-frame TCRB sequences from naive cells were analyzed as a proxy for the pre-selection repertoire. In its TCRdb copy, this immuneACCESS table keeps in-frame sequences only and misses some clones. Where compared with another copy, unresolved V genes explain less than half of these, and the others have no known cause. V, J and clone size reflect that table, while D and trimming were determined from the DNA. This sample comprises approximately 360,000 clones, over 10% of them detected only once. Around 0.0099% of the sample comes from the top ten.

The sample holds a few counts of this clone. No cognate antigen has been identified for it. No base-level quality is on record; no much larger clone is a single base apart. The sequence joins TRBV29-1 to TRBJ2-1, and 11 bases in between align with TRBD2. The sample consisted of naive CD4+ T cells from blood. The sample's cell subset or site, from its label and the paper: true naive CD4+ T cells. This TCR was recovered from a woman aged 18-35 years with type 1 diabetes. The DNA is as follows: TGCAGCGCCTCTGGGGCGGCTAGCGGGGGGATCGGCAATGAGCAGTTCTTC. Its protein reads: CSASGAASGGIGNEQFF.